This T cell receptor beta chain comes out of a study of blood T cells in healthy people across ages. The CDR3 spans 11 residues. In germline, CDR1 is SQVTM, CDR2 ANQGSEA. V was shortened by 5 bases and J by 6 bases, with 8 bases between the two germline ends. Sample-barcoded 5' priming and a J-beta primer mix drove a second PCR of roughly 6 to 12 cycles. A template-switch adaptor containing 12 random nucleotides labeled each cDNA molecule. TCRdb fed the 5' RACE reads into MiXCR, producing one record per CDR3 protein. The table lists about 1.6 million distinct CDR3 sequences, about 35% of them singletons. This clonotype occurred a few times. Its target is unknown. Study-wide findings and caveats: Age advanced and TCR beta diversity per million T cells fell, roughly linearly.

There were healthy Caucasian individuals from Russia, aged roughly 6 to 95, serving as donors. Extracted total RNA amounted to at least 6 micrograms for each sample. The TCR was taken from a woman aged 30 to 39 in good health. This sequence joins TRBV29-1 and TRBJ2-1; perhaps TRBD2 as D (5 bases). Sample: blood. CDR3 sequence reads: CSVSGLNEQFF. CDR3 nucleotide sequence: TGCAGCGTTTCAGGACTCAATGAGCAGTTCTTC.